This T cell receptor beta chain was recorded in a study of early T cells in non-severe SARS-CoV-2 infection. Study information: Sequencing used unsorted whole-blood bulk RNA, so chains lack pairing.

This clonotype was found many times. No antigen is known for it. Tagging with unique molecular identifiers was applied to individual cDNA molecules. TCRdb itself ran the 5' RACE reads through MiXCR, one entry per CDR3 protein. Here the sample spans tens of thousands of distinct CDR3 sequences, about 9% being singletons. This CDR3 has 17 amino acids. In germline, CDR1 is LGHDT, CDR2 YNNKEL (reference sequence). Germline trimming cut 4 bases from V and 4 bases from J; bases unmatched to any gene: 9. Study-level findings and limits: Database matching using VDJdb favored anti-spike CD8 responses, with private and CD4 specificities left missing.

J is TRBJ2-3 and V is TRBV3-1; 12 bases line up with TRBD2. The TCR was taken from an adult who was a healthcare worker with PCR-confirmed SARS-CoV-2 infection or an uninfected control (not recorded which). Sequenced sample: whole blood. The CDR3 DNA is TGTGCCAGCAGCCGAGGACTAGCGGGAATAAAGGCAGATACGCAGTATTTT. Protein: CASSRGLAGIKADTQYF.